The 4 T cell receptor beta chains below all came from one sample that was sequenced in a study of cytomegalovirus exposure and HLA in healthy donors. Primers for the PCR totalled 60 Vbeta and 13 Jbeta. TCRdb keeps only in-frame clones here, not all; method: immunoSEQ multiplex PCR. Of some 270,000 clones in the sample, over 90% are singletons; the top ten hold about 1.7%. Input material: PBMCs. Every receptor here comes from a girl aged 2 to 10 in good health and CMV-seronegative.

The J gene is TRBJ2-6, the V gene TRBV9, with TRBD2 identical over 9 bases. The J segment lost 0 bases and the V segment lost 3 bases, leaving 22 bases of the junction unmatched. The CDR3 is 23 amino acids. Germline-derived CDR1 and CDR2 are SGDLS and YYNGEE. The DNA of the CDR3 is TGTGCCAGCAGCGGATCTGGAGGTCTCGGCGGGGGGGCCTCCCTCTCTGGGGCCAACGTCCTGACTTTC. It is translated as CASSGSGGLGGGASLSGANVLTF. Together with reference TRBV9 and TRBJ2-6, the CDR3 gives the full variable domain: DSGVTQTPKHLITATGQRVTLRCSPRSGDLSVYWYQQSLDQGLQFLIQYYNGEERAKGNILERFSAQQFPDLHSELNLSSLELGDSALYFCASSGSGGLGGGASLSGANVLTFGAGSRLTVL.

CDR3 loop: CASSLVPGDGEAFF. The CDR3 DNA reads TGTGCCAGCAGCTTAGTGCCAGGGGACGGTGAAGCTTTCTTT. This chain uses TRBV11-2 with TRBJ1-1; D perhaps matches TRBD1 (6 bases). V lost 1 base and J lost 7, with 13 bases in between. This CDR3 is 14 amino acids long. Germline values: CDR1 SGHAT, CDR2 FQNNGV.

A few counts support this clone. The chain is built from TRBV7-2 and TRBJ1-5; 9 bases line up with TRBD1. There are 15 residues in the CDR3. J lost 3 bases, V lost 5 bases, and 5 bases had no gene match. The V gene's germline CDR1 is SGHTA and CDR2 FQGNSA. The CDR3 sequence is CASSHGTGNNQPQHF. The CDR3 DNA reads as TGTGCCAGCAGCCATGGGACAGGGAACAATCAGCCCCAGCATTTT.

The sample holds a few counts of this clone. The V and J genes are TRBV30 and TRBJ2-1; TRBD2 matches 15 bases. The germline CDR1 and CDR2 sequences are GTSNPN and SVGIG (reference sequence). CDR3 size: 16 residues. The J segment lost 6 bases and the V segment lost 4 bases, leaving 7 bases of the junction unmatched. The DNA of the CDR3 is TGTGCCTGGAACCCAGGGACTAGCGGGGGGCCCAATGAGCAGTTCTTC. It encodes CAWNPGTSGGPNEQFF.